The 19 T cell receptor beta chains in this list originate from one sample, sequenced in a study of shared clonotypes between healthy human individuals. Method: immunoSEQ multiplex PCR; TCRdb's copy keeps in-frame clones and lacks some. The data hold 200,000 to 250,000 clones, with approximately 65% observed a single time. The source material was memory CD4+ T cells sorted from blood. The subset: CD45RA-negative fraction. The origin of the receptors is a man younger than 45 in good health.

The rearrangement links TRBV14 to TRBJ1-1, with D possibly matching TRBD1 (5 bases). Trimming stripped 0 bases from V and 1 base from J, with 12 bases between. CDR3 length equals 16 residues. The germline CDR1 and CDR2 sequences are SGHDN and FVKESK. This chain's CDR3 is CASSQDLGRWNTEAFF. CDR3 DNA: TGTGCCAGCAGCCAAGATCTGGGACGGTGGAACACTGAAGCTTTCTTT.

On this clone itself: At one end, the junction sequence differs from germline, possibly due to a read error. This chain connects TRBV7-9 to TRBJ2-7, with unresolved D. CDR1 is SEHNR and CDR2 is FQNEAQ in the germline V gene (reference sequence). The CDR3 runs to 14 residues. The DNA for the CDR3 is TGTGCCAGCAGCTTCGATACACATTCCTACGAGCGGTACTTC. This codes for CASSFDTHSYERYF.

This chain uses TRBV2 with TRBJ2-2; the match to TRBD2 covers 9 bases. The germline gives CDR1 SNHLY, CDR2 FYNNEI. V gave up 7 bases and J gave up 7 bases; unmatched junction bases: 7. CDR3 length: 14 amino acids. The CDR3 DNA reads as TGTGCCAGCACGGCGGGAGGGCCTAGCGGGGAGCTGTTTTTT. Amino acid sequence: CASTAGGPSGELFF.

The chain combines TRBV9 with TRBJ1-1; D might be TRBD1 (5 bases). This CDR3 is 13 amino acids long. V lost 0 bases to trimming and J lost 6 bases, with 9 bases between them. The germline CDR1 and CDR2 sequences are SGDLS and YYNGEE. CDR3: CASSVVSGPEAFF. The CDR3 nucleotides are TGTGCCAGCAGCGTAGTGTCAGGGCCTGAAGCTTTCTTT.

This clone was counted between two and nine times. The V gene is TRBV15, the J gene TRBJ2-5; a possible D gene is TRBD1 (7 bases). V was trimmed by 5 bases and J by 3 bases, leaving 13 bases between them. The CDR3 has 14 residues. Per the germline V gene, CDR1 is LNHNV and CDR2 is YYDKDF (reference sequence). The CDR3 sequence: CATSGGGGKETQYF. The DNA of the CDR3 is TGTGCCACCAGCGGAGGAGGGGGCAAAGAGACCCAGTACTTC. Full variable domain (missing parts from reference TRBV15 and TRBJ2-5): DAMVIQNPRYQVTQFGKPVTLSCSQTLNHNVMYWYQQKSSQAPKLLFHYYDKDFNNEADTPDNFQSRRPNTSFCFLDIRSPGLGDTAMYLCATSGGGGKETQYFGPGTRLLVL.

The gene calls are TRBV5-8 and TRBJ2-3, with 9 bases aligning to TRBD2. CDR3 size: 16 residues. V shed 7 bases, J shed 0 bases, and the junction held 9 bases outside the gene matches. Germline V gene sequence: CDR1 SGHTS, CDR2 YDEGEE. Here the CDR3 reads CASQTSGPASTDTQYF. CDR3 DNA: TGTGCCAGCCAGACTAGCGGACCCGCTAGCACAGATACGCAGTATTTT.

The rearrangement links TRBV7-9 to TRBJ1-2; D is unresolved. The CDR3 is made up of 14 amino acids. CDR1 and CDR2 from the germline V gene are SEHNR and FQNEAQ (reference sequence). V lost 1 base and J lost 2, with 8 bases in between. The CDR3 nucleotides are TGTGCCAGCAGCTTAGGCGGCTGGAACTATGGCTACACCTTC. Protein sequence: CASSLGGWNYGYTF.

The chain is built from TRBV19 and TRBJ2-3; tentatively, D is TRBD2 (6 bases). Trimming took off 3 bases at V and 0 bases at J, with 10 bases between the two ends. This CDR3 is built from 15 residues. The V gene's germline CDR1 is LNHDA and CDR2 SQIVND (reference sequence). Here the CDR3 DNA reads TGTGCCAGTAGTATCATAGCGGCTAGCACAGATACGCAGTATTTT. Residues: CASSIIAASTDTQYF.

The CDR3 region is CASSLRGDSGNTIYF. The CDR3, as DNA: TGCGCCAGCAGCCTTCGCGGGGATTCTGGAAACACCATATATTTT. This chain joins TRBV5-1 and TRBJ1-3; D uncertain. Germline assignment: CDR1 SGHRS and CDR2 YFSETQ. The CDR3 is made up of 15 amino acids. V was cut by 4 bases and J by 1 base, with 12 bases left in between.

This clone has more than one count but fewer than ten. The chain joins TRBV9 to TRBJ2-7, with 13 bases that match TRBD2. V lost 2 bases and J lost 4; bases outside the gene matches: 3. The CDR3 covers 15 residues. The germline V gene encodes CDR1 SGDLS and CDR2 YYNGEE. The CDR3 bases are TGTGCCAGCAGCGTCGGGACTAGCGGGGTGTACGAGCAGTACTTC. It codes for CASSVGTSGVYEQYF. Based on the CDR3 plus reference TRBV9 and TRBJ2-7, the full variable domain is DSGVTQTPKHLITATGQRVTLRCSPRSGDLSVYWYQQSLDQGLQFLIQYYNGEERAKGNILERFSAQQFPDLHSELNLSSLELGDSALYFCASSVGTSGVYEQYFGPGTRLTVT.

The V and J genes are TRBV7-3 and TRBJ2-1; D call uncertain. Germline V gives CDR1 SGHTA, CDR2 FQGTGA. This CDR3 spans 13 amino acids. V dropped 1 base and J dropped 5 bases, with 6 bases sitting between them. CDR3 region: CASSLKQNNEQFF. DNA of the CDR3: TGTGCCAGCAGCTTAAAACAGAACAATGAGCAGTTCTTC.

This chain links TRBV28 with TRBJ2-1, with D possibly TRBD1 on 5 matching bases. The germline V gene has CDR1 MDHEN and CDR2 SYDVKM. Between the trimmed V and J ends, which lost 3 bases and 5 bases, there was a span of 17 bases. The CDR3 extends over 16 amino acids. CDR3 in amino acids: CASSFSDRRNNNEQFF. Here the CDR3 DNA reads TGTGCCAGCAGTTTCAGCGACAGACGAAACAACAATGAGCAGTTCTTC.

The gene calls are TRBV7-3 and TRBJ1-1; the match to TRBD1 covers 8 bases. V shed 5 bases, J shed 1 base, and the junction held 3 bases outside the gene matches. CDR1 and CDR2 from the germline V gene are SGHTA and FQGTGA. The CDR3 has 14 residues. The chain's CDR3 is CASSPGQGNTEAFF. DNA of the CDR3: TGTGCCAGCAGCCCCGGACAGGGGAACACTGAAGCTTTCTTT.

This chain uses TRBV5-4 with TRBJ1-4; D call uncertain. The CDR3 is 14 residues long. V was cut by 3 bases and J by 4 bases, with 10 bases left in between. Germline V gene sequence: CDR1 SGHNT, CDR2 YYREEE (reference sequence). CDR3 sequence: CASSSPGRNEKLFF. As DNA, the CDR3 is TGTGCCAGCAGCTCCCCGGGTCGTAATGAAAAACTGTTTTTT.

V is TRBV11-2 and J is TRBJ2-7; D may be TRBD2 (5 bases). With 5 bases removed from V and 5 bases from J, the gap between germline ends came to 16 bases. The CDR3 is 14 amino acids. Germline V gene data show CDR1 as SGHAT and CDR2 as FQNNGV. CDR3 loop: CASSLRASTHEQYF. CDR3 in DNA: TGTGCCAGCAGCCTACGGGCTAGCACCCACGAGCAGTACTTC.

CDR3 nucleotide sequence: TGTGCCAGCAGTGAAGTCGGGCCCCGACTAGCGGGACGCCTATACCAAGAGACCCAGTACTTC. This sequence encodes CASSEVGPRLAGRLYQETQYF. V and J are TRBV6-1 and TRBJ2-5; 11 positions agree with TRBD2. CDR3 size: 21 residues. The trim removed 1 base at V and 0 bases at J, leaving 16 bases unmatched. Germline CDR1 and CDR2: MNHNS and SASEGT.

CDR3 in DNA: TGTGCCATCAGTGAAGAGGGGGGAGCTAACTATGGCTACACCTTC. This sequence encodes CAISEEGGANYGYTF. V is TRBV10-3 and J is TRBJ1-2, with D maybe TRBD1 (6 bases). Germline loops: CDR1 ENHRY, CDR2 SYGVKD. With 3 bases removed from V and 0 bases from J, the gap between germline ends came to 11 bases. The CDR3 extends over 15 amino acids.

This clone has only one observation. The chain is built from TRBV28 and TRBJ1-5; D ambiguous. The CDR3 runs 17 residues. The V gene lost 0 bases and the J gene lost 5 bases, with 17 bases spanning the gap. Germline lookup yields CDR1 MDHEN and CDR2 SYDVKM. CDR3 loop: CASSLWLTRRSDQPQHF. CDR3 coding DNA: TGTGCCAGCAGTTTATGGCTGACAAGGAGGTCGGATCAGCCCCAGCATTTT.

The sample holds one count of this clone. The chain recombines TRBV5-4 with TRBJ2-7, with TRBD2 matching 7 bases. This CDR3 contains 12 residues. Trimming cost V 9 bases and J 0 bases; bases outside gene matches: 3. CDR1 is SGHNT and CDR2 is YYREEE in the germline V gene (reference sequence). CDR3 DNA: TGTGCCACCACTAGCGACTCCTACGAGCAGTACTTC. Its translation is CATTSDSYEQYF.